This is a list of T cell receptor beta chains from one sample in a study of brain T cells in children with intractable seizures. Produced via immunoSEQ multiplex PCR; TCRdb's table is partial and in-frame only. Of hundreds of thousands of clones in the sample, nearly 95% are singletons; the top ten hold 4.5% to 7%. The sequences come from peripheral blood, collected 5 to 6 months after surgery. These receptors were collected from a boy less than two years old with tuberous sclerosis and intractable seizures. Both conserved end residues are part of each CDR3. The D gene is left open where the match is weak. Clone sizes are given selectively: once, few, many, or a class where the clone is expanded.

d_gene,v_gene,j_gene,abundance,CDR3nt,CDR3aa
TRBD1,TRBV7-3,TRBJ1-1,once,TGTGCCAGCAGCTTCAGACAGGGCACTGAAGCTTTCTTT,CASSFRQGTEAFF
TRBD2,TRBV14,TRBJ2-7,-,TGTGCCAGCAGCCAAGCTAGCGGGAGCGTGGTAACCTACGAGCAGTACTTC,CASSQASGSVVTYEQYF
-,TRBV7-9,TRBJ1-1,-,TGTGCCAGCAGCTTCTGGGAGAACACTGAAGCTTTCTTT,CASSFWENTEAFF
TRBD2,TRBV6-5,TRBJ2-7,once,TGTGCCAGCTACCGGGGAGGGCACGAGCAGTACTTC,CASYRGGHEQYF
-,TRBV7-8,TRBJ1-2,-,TGTGCCAGCAGCTTATACGGGGACGATGGCTACACCTTC,CASSLYGDDGYTF
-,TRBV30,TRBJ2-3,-,TGTGCCTGGAGGTTGACGGGGGAAGCCACCCCAGATACGCAGTATTTT,CAWRLTGEATPDTQYF
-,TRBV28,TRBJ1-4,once,TGTGCCAGCAGTTCCTATTACAGATACAGGGCAACTAATGAAAAACTGTTTTTT,CASSSYYRYRATNEKLFF
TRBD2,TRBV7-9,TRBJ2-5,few,TGTGCCAGCAGCTCTTATAGCGGGAACCAAGAGACCCAGTACTTC,CASSSYSGNQETQYF
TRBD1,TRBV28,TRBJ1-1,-,TGTGCCAGCAGCCCCGAACTCGACAGGGGAGAGGGAGCTTTCTTT,CASSPELDRGEGAFF
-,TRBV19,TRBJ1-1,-,TGTGCCAGTAGTATAGTGGGAAGGATGAACACTGAAGCTTTCTTT,CASSIVGRMNTEAFF
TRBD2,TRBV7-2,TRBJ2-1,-,TGTGCCAGCAGCTTACGGACTAGCGTTATCTCCTACAATGAGCAGTTCTTC,CASSLRTSVISYNEQFF
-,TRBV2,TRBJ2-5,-,TGTGCCAGCAGTGTTTCCGAAAGCCAAGAGACCCAGTACTTC,CASSVSESQETQYF
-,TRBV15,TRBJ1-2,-,TGTGCCACCAGCAGCTCCCCGGGGGCGAATCAGGGTGGCTACACCTTC,CATSSSPGANQGGYTF
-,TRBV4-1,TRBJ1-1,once,TGCGCCAGCAGCCAGCTACAGGGAGTAAAGTCTGAAGCTTTCTTT,CASSQLQGVKSEAFF
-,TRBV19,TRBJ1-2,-,TGTGCCAGTAGTATAGAGGGGAGACGAGACTATGGCTACACCTTC,CASSIEGRRDYGYTF
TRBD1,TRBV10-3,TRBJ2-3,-,TGTGCCATCAGTGAGTCGAGGGACAGCATACGTCTGGGAGATACGCAGTATTTT,CAISESRDSIRLGDTQYF
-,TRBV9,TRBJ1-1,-,TGTGCCAGCAGCGTAGGTCAGGGAGGAGGGGCGAACACTGAAGCTTTCTTT,CASSVGQGGGANTEAFF
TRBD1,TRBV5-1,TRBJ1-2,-,TGCGCCAGCAGCACTAAACCGGACAGGGCTACTGCCTATGGCTACACCTTC,CASSTKPDRATAYGYTF
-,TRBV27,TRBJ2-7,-,TGTGCCAGCAGTTTTCCTGGACTGGGCGAGCAGTACTTC,CASSFPGLGEQYF
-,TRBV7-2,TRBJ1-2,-,TGTGCCAGCAGCTTGCCGGAGGGCGGTAACTATGGCTACACCTTC,CASSLPEGGNYGYTF
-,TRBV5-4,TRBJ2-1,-,TGTGCCAGCAGCGAGGGCGTCAATGAGCAGTTCTTC,CASSEGVNEQFF
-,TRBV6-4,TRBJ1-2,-,TGTGCCAGCAGTGACAGGGTGGATGGCTACACCTTC,CASSDRVDGYTF
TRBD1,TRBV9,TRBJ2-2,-,TGTGCCAGCAGCGGCCGACAGGGAAGGGACACCGGGGAGCTGTTTTTT,CASSGRQGRDTGELFF
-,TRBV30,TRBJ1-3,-,TGTGCCTGGAACAAACAGGGTTTTGGAAACACCATATATTTT,CAWNKQGFGNTIYF
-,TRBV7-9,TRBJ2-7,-,TGTGCCAGCAGCCCACGCTTGACAGGGAACGGGAGGGCCTACGAGCAGTACTTC,CASSPRLTGNGRAYEQYF
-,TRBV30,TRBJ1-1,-,TGTGCCTGGAGTGTACTTCCACCGAACACTGAAGCTTTCTTT,CAWSVLPPNTEAFF
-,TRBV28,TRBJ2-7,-,TGTGCCAGCAGTCCCCGGTGGGGGGACTACGAGCAGTACTTC,CASSPRWGDYEQYF
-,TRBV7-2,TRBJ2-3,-,TGTGCCAGCAGCGCGTTAGTGAGTGGGGCCACAGATACGCAGTATTTT,CASSALVSGATDTQYF
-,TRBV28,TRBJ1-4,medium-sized,TGTGCCAGCAGTTCCCAAGGCCTTAATGAAAAACTGTTTTTT,CASSSQGLNEKLFF
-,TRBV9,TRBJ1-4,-,TGTGCCAGCAACAAGGACGGAGCTAATGAAAAACTGTTTTTT,CASNKDGANEKLFF
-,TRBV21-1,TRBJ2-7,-,TGTGCCAGCAGCACTCAGGGGAGCTCCTACGAGCAGTACTTC,CASSTQGSSYEQYF
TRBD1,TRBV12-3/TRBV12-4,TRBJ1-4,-,TGTGCCAGCAGTTCGACAGGGACCGAAAAACTGTTTTTT,CASSSTGTEKLFF
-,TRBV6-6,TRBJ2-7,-,TGTGCCAGCACTGGGACTGGGCACTACGAGCAGTACTTC,CASTGTGHYEQYF
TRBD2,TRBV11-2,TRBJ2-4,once,TGTGCCAGCAGCTTAACTAGCGGGGGGCCGGGGAACATTCAGTACTTC,CASSLTSGGPGNIQYF
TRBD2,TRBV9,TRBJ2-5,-,TGTGCCAGCAGCGACGGGAACCTAGCGGGGGGATCCCAAGAGACCCAGTACTTC,CASSDGNLAGGSQETQYF
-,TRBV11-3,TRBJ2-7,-,TGTGCCAGCAGTCCTGGAGGCGAGCAGTACTTC,CASSPGGEQYF
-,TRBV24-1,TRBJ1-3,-,TGTGCCACCAGTGATCCACTATCTGGAAACACCATATATTTT,CATSDPLSGNTIYF
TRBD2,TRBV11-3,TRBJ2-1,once,TGTGCCAGCAGCACACGGACTAGCGGGAGGGTGGACGTAAATGAGCAGTTCTTC,CASSTRTSGRVDVNEQFF
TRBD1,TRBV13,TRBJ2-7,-,TGTGCCAGCAGCACCCGGGACAGGGGACCCTACGAGCAGTACTTC,CASSTRDRGPYEQYF
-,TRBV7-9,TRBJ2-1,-,TGTGCCAGCAGCAATAGGGAGGACTACAATGAGCAGTTCTTC,CASSNREDYNEQFF
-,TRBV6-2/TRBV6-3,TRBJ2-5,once,TGTGCCAGCAGTTACCAAGCCGGGAACTTAAATAGTGGAAAGGACCAGTACTTC,CASSYQAGNLNSGKDQYF
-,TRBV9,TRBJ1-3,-,TGTGCCAGCAGCGTATCGGGGGGCCTAACTGGAAACACCATATATTTT,CASSVSGGLTGNTIYF
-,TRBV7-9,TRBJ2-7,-,TGTGCCAGCAGCACTCAGGGGGGAGTTTCCTACGAGCAGTACTTC,CASSTQGGVSYEQYF
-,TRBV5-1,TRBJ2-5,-,TGCGCCAGCAGCCCCGGGACCGGAGTGGGGCAAGAGACCCAGTACTTC,CASSPGTGVGQETQYF
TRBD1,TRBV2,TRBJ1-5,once,TGTGCCGGCCGGGACAGGGTCGATCGGCCCCAGCATTTT,CAGRDRVDRPQHF
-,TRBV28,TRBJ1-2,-,TGTGCCAGCAGTTTATTGGCCGGGAACTATGGCTACACCTTC,CASSLLAGNYGYTF
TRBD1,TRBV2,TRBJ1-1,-,TGTGCCAGCAGGACAGGGGGCTTTACTGAAGCTTTCTTT,CASRTGGFTEAFF
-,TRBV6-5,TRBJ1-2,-,TGTGCCAGCAGTTACTACCCACCGGGGGGGAATGGCTACACCTTC,CASSYYPPGGNGYTF
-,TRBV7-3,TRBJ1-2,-,TGTGCCAGCAGCTTAGGACAGAGTTATGGCTACACCTTC,CASSLGQSYGYTF
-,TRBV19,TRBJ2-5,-,TGTGCCAGTATGCCCGAGGGGACCCAGTACTTC,CASMPEGTQYF
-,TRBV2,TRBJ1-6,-,TGTGCCAGCAGTGAATCCGACGGCGCCTATAATTCACCCCTCCACTTT,CASSESDGAYNSPLHF
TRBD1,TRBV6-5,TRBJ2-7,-,TGTGCCAGCAGTTACTTGGGACAGGGCTACGAGCAGTACTTC,CASSYLGQGYEQYF
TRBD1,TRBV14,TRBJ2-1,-,TGTGCCAGCAGCGAACCGGGACAGGGAAGTGAGCAGTTCTTC,CASSEPGQGSEQFF
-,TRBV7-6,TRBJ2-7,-,TGTGCCAGCAGCGCGGGGCGACAGGTTATGAGCTCCTACGAGCAGTACTTC,CASSAGRQVMSSYEQYF